This T cell receptor (beta chain) originates from a study of blood T cell repertoires in COVID-19. Study overall: There were acute and convalescent COVID-19 samples, and they came from the United States, Italy and Spain. T cells, B-cell-depleted T cells, or PBMCs provided the cDNA or gDNA that served as material.

Original data processing: Reference gene primer amplification in the assay estimated nucleated cell counts. The repertoire was sequenced with immunoSEQ multiplex PCR; TCRdb's copy has only in-frame clones and lacks some. The V and J calls and clone size come from that table; D and trimming were worked out from the DNA. The data show approximately 65,000 clones, with about 83% seen just once and under 30% held by the top ten. This clone was seen a few times. Germline V gives CDR1 SGHTA, CDR2 FQGNSA. The V gene lost 2 bases and the J gene lost 2 bases, with 12 bases spanning the gap. The CDR3 covers 15 residues.

The clonotype comes from a human donor in a cohort sampled during active COVID-19. The sequencing sample was made of peripheral blood. The chain carries TRBV7-2 and TRBJ1-2; no clear D. CDR3 nucleotide sequence: TGTGCCAGCAGCTTAAAGGGAGGCCAGAACTATGGCTACACCTTC. Protein sequence: CASSLKGGQNYGYTF. The full variable domain, its missing parts supplied by reference TRBV7-2 and TRBJ1-2, is GAGVSQSPSNKVTEKGKDVELRCDPISGHTALYWYRQSLGQGLEFLIYFQGNSAPDKSGLPSDRFSAERTGGSVSTLTIQRTQQEDSAVYLCASSLKGGQNYGYTFGSGTRLTVV.